The clone carrying this T cell receptor beta chain qualifies as medium-sized. Its antigen is undetermined. This entry is derived from a study of vaccination and CD4 T cells after COVID-19. Sequencing of DNA taken from cultured CD4+ T cells relied on the Oncomine TCR Beta short-read assay. Each CDR3 protein is one row after TCRdb ran MiXCR on the PCR reads. The sample lists roughly 5,200 distinct CDR3 sequences, around 40% occurring once. Documented treatment: approximately nine-day PBMC culture with coronavirus spike peptide pools or control peptides (ViraFEST assay). Study findings and constraints: Researchers report that 304 of 307 vaccine-specific clones in convalescent patients proved spike mono-reactive.

The TCR was taken from a human donor who had recovered from COVID-19. What was sequenced was CD4+ T cells from blood, cultured in vitro.

CDR3 bases: TGTGCCAGCAGTATACAGCCGGGACAGAGTTGGGCGAACCCCCTCCACTTT. This gives the protein CASSIQPGQSWANPLHF. This sequence joins TRBV6-1 and TRBJ1-6; the match to TRBD1 covers 7 bases. The CDR3 has 17 residues. Unmatched junction bases numbered 20, after V lost 5 bases and J lost 13 bases. CDR1 and CDR2 from the germline V gene are MNHNS and SASEGT.